Each of the 30 T cell receptor beta chains below was sequenced from the same sample in a study of cytomegalovirus exposure and HLA in healthy donors. PCR employed 60 Vbeta and 13 Jbeta primers. Clones were sequenced by immunoSEQ multiplex PCR, and TCRdb holds only the in-frame ones, with some missing. The repertoire includes about 130,000 clones, about three quarters of them detected once, and approximately 2.6% sits in the top ten. The sample comprised PBMCs. The receptors shown here come from a human donor in good health.

V is TRBV7-9 and J is TRBJ2-1; 9 bases match TRBD2. Looked up from germline, CDR1 is SEHNR and CDR2 is FQNEAQ (reference sequence). This CDR3 is 18 amino acids long. J gave up 1 base and V 0 bases, and 7 bases lay outside the gene matches. CDR3 amino acids: CASSLAHTSGPSYNEQFF. CDR3 in DNA: TGTGCCAGCAGCTTAGCCCATACTAGCGGGCCTTCCTACAATGAGCAGTTCTTC.

The V gene is TRBV10-3, the J gene TRBJ2-7, with unresolved D. Germline values: CDR1 ENHRY, CDR2 SYGVKD. The V end lost 1 base, the J end lost 2 bases, and 6 bases lay between the germline ends. The CDR3 sequence is 13 residues long. CDR3 bases: TGTGCCATCAGTGAGTTTCCTACCTACGAGCAGTACTTC. Its protein is CAISEFPTYEQYF.

The chain links TRBV4-2 to TRBJ1-1, with a tentative D call TRBD1 (6 bases). V lost 5 bases and J lost 3, with 13 bases in between. The CDR3 totals 14 residues. Germline CDR1 and CDR2: LGHNA and YNFKEQ. The DNA of the CDR3 is TGTGCCAGCAGCGGGGGGGGCGTTGACACTGAAGCTTTCTTT. Residues: CASSGGGVDTEAFF.

This clone was seen a handful of times. J is TRBJ1-2 and V is TRBV2; no clear D gene. Germline lookup yields CDR1 SNHLY and CDR2 FYNNEI. V lost 6 bases and J lost 8, with 13 bases in between. This CDR3 comprises 12 residues. The CDR3 region is CASRGWEEGYTF. In DNA, the CDR3 is TGTGCCAGCAGAGGGTGGGAGGAAGGCTACACCTTC. The variable domain in full, completed from reference TRBV2 and TRBJ1-2, reads EPEVTQTPSHQVTQMGQEVILRCVPISNHLYFYWYRQILGQKVEFLVSFYNNEISEKSEIFDDQFSVERPDGSNFTLKIRSTKLEDSAMYFCASRGWEEGYTFGSGTRLTVV.

The rearrangement uses TRBV10-3 and TRBJ1-1, with D perhaps TRBD1 (6 bases). Trimming took off 6 bases at V and 1 base at J, with 12 bases between the two ends. The CDR3 contains 14 residues. CDR1 is ENHRY, CDR2 SYGVKD, per germline. In DNA, the CDR3 is TGTGCCATCAGCCCAGGACAGAAGAACACTGAAGCTTTCTTT. Encoded protein: CAISPGQKNTEAFF.

CDR3 bases: TGTGCCAGCAGTTCCGTTGGGCCCTACGAGCAGTACTTC. Translating it yields CASSSVGPYEQYF. The rearrangement links TRBV27 to TRBJ2-5, with D unresolved. The DNA matches TRBJ2-7 better at its end, which makes the J call doubtful. From germline, CDR1 is MNHEY and CDR2 SMNVEV (reference sequence). This CDR3 is built from 13 residues.

V gene TRBV6-4 combines with J gene TRBJ2-5; the match to TRBD2 covers 11 bases. The CDR3 totals 15 residues. The V segment lost 3 bases and the J segment 5 bases; nucleotides outside the gene matches: 5. Germline CDR1 MRHNA, CDR2 SNTAGT. CDR3 bases: TGTGCCAGCAGTGAAGTAGCGGGGGGGCCGGAGACCCAGTACTTC. Protein: CASSEVAGGPETQYF.

V gene TRBV19 combines with J gene TRBJ2-1; 7 positions match TRBD1. V trimming: 2 bases; J trimming: 7 bases; junction bases outside the gene matches: 11. The germline V gene encodes CDR1 LNHDA and CDR2 SQIVND (reference sequence). CDR3 length: 16 amino acids. CDR3 protein: CASSISPAGGANEQFF. CDR3 nucleotide sequence: TGTGCCAGTAGTATAAGTCCGGCAGGGGGTGCGAATGAGCAGTTCTTC.

This sequence joins TRBV4-3 and TRBJ2-3, with 10 bases fitting TRBD2. Germline V gene lookup returns CDR1 LGHNA and CDR2 YSLEER. CDR3 length equals 16 residues. V was pared by 2 bases and J by 2 bases, with 4 bases of the junction left unmatched. The CDR3 coding sequence is TGCGCCAGCAGCCAACGGACTAGCGGCCCCACAGATACGCAGTATTTT. Protein: CASSQRTSGPTDTQYF.

A note on this clone: This may be a read error, as it is one base from a much larger clone. The chain recombines TRBV7-6 with TRBJ2-3, with 8 positions matching TRBD1. This CDR3 has 12 amino acids. Germline assignment: CDR1 SGHVS and CDR2 FNYEAQ. The V gene end was trimmed by 5 bases and the J gene end by 10 bases; junction bases not matched to a gene: 5. The CDR3 DNA reads as TGTGCCAGCAGCACACCGGGACAGGCGCAGTATTTT. Protein: CASSTPGQAQYF.

The chain has TRBV7-9 and TRBJ1-1, with 9 bases identical to TRBD1. This CDR3 is built from 14 residues. Looked up from germline, CDR1 is SEHNR and CDR2 is FQNEAQ (reference sequence). Trimming at V came to 5 bases and at J to 6 bases, leaving 7 bases not matched to a gene. Here the CDR3 reads CASSRDRVIPEAFF. For the CDR3, the DNA is TGTGCCAGCAGCCGGGACAGGGTTATACCTGAAGCTTTCTTT.

V usage is TRBV2 and J usage is TRBJ2-1; 8 bases align to TRBD2. The CDR3 loop spans 15 amino acids. Per the germline V gene, CDR1 is SNHLY and CDR2 is FYNNEI. J gave up 2 bases and V 5 bases, and 5 bases lay outside the gene matches. The CDR3 sequence is CASSYSGGPYNEQFF. DNA of the CDR3: TGTGCCAGCAGTTACTCGGGGGGGCCCTACAATGAGCAGTTCTTC.

The V and J genes are TRBV28 and TRBJ1-2; 7 positions agree with TRBD1. Germline V gene lookup returns CDR1 MDHEN and CDR2 SYDVKM. The CDR3 sequence is 13 residues long. V gave up 5 bases and J gave up 4 bases; unmatched junction bases: 4. The CDR3 DNA reads TGTGCCAGCAGTGGGACAGTGGTCTATGGCTACACCTTC. Residues: CASSGTVVYGYTF.

The chain joins TRBV11-2 to TRBJ1-2; 10 nucleotides line up with TRBD1. The CDR3 spans 18 residues. The V segment lost 1 base and the J segment 4 bases; nucleotides outside the gene matches: 12. Germline loops: CDR1 SGHAT, CDR2 FQNNGV. DNA for the CDR3: TGTGCCAGCAGCTTAGGTTTCCGCTACCGGGACAGGGGCTATGGCTACACCTTC. Residues: CASSLGFRYRDRGYGYTF.

The chain uses TRBV10-3 and TRBJ1-2, with 9 positions matching TRBD1. The ends lost 6 bases at V and 5 bases at J; junction bases unmatched: 7. The V gene's germline CDR1 is ENHRY and CDR2 SYGVKD. The CDR3 loop spans 14 amino acids. In nucleotides, the CDR3 is TGTGCCATCAGGAGGCTACAGGGGGCGTATGGCTACACCTTC. This sequence encodes CAIRRLQGAYGYTF.

The gene calls are TRBV4-2 and TRBJ2-1, with TRBD2 matching 10 bases. Losses at the gene ends were 1 base for V and 0 bases for J; bases not matched to a gene: 6. This CDR3 spans 18 amino acids. Looked up from germline, CDR1 is LGHNA and CDR2 is YNFKEQ. The CDR3 is CASSQVAGGSFSYNEQFF. The CDR3 DNA follows: TGTGCCAGCAGCCAAGTAGCGGGGGGTTCTTTCTCCTACAATGAGCAGTTCTTC.

The sample holds one count of this clone. The V call is TRBV7-2, the J call TRBJ1-2; D is ambiguous. The CDR3 sequence is 16 residues long. Germline lookup yields CDR1 SGHTA and CDR2 FQGNSA. Trimming removed 2 bases from V and 7 bases from J, with 20 bases in between. The CDR3 bases are TGTGCCAGCAGCTTAACCGGGGTCGGATCGTTTGGTGGCTACACCTTC. Translated, it gives CASSLTGVGSFGGYTF.

This clone was seen only a few times. V gene TRBV5-1 combines with J gene TRBJ1-3; possibly TRBD1 for D (5 bases). CDR1 and CDR2 (germline): SGHRS, YFSETQ. V dropped 0 bases and J dropped 3 bases, with 10 bases sitting between them. This CDR3 is built from 15 residues. CDR3 sequence: CASSLGQGIGNTIYF. For the CDR3, the DNA is TGCGCCAGCAGCTTGGGTCAGGGTATTGGAAACACCATATATTTT.

This clone was observed a few times. The chain uses TRBV2 and TRBJ2-3; 8 positions agree with TRBD2. Germline CDR1 reads SNHLY; CDR2 reads FYNNEI. V gave up 6 bases and J gave up 1 base; unmatched junction bases: 9. This CDR3 contains 16 residues. Here the CDR3 reads CASRNPGLGGTDTQYF. In nucleotides, the CDR3 is TGTGCCAGCAGAAACCCGGGACTAGGGGGCACAGATACGCAGTATTTT.

This clone was recorded a few times. The V gene is TRBV19, the J gene TRBJ2-1; a possible D gene is TRBD2 (6 bases). The CDR3 covers 16 residues. Trimming pared 1 base from V and 5 bases from J, leaving 15 bases between. Per the germline V gene, CDR1 is LNHDA and CDR2 is SQIVND (reference sequence). Written as DNA, the CDR3 is TGTGCCAGTAGTATAGCCGCCGGGAGCGGCAACAATGAGCAGTTCTTC. Translated, it gives CASSIAAGSGNNEQFF.

The chain recombines TRBV7-8 with TRBJ1-3; D ambiguous. The CDR3 runs 16 residues. Germline-derived CDR1 and CDR2 are SGHVS and FQNEAQ. V lost 0 bases and J 0 bases, leaving 9 bases between the germline ends. The CDR3, as DNA: TGTGCCAGCAGCTTAGCACGTCGGAGCTCTGGAAACACCATATATTTT. It yields the protein CASSLARRSSGNTIYF.

In nucleotides, the CDR3 is TGTGCCAGCAGTGACCCTCCAGGGGAGACCCAGTACTTC. This translates into CASSDPPGETQYF. The gene calls are TRBV6-1 and TRBJ2-5; D possibly corresponds to TRBD1 (5 bases). The CDR3 has 13 residues. Per germline, CDR1 MNHNS and CDR2 SASEGT. The V and J ends lost 3 bases and 5 bases respectively, with 10 bases between them.

The rearrangement joins TRBV9 to TRBJ1-4; TRBD1 matches at 10 bases. From germline, CDR1 is SGDLS and CDR2 YYNGEE. The junction had 10 bases not matched to a gene; V was cut back by 0 bases and J by 8 bases. There are 17 residues in the CDR3. In DNA form, the CDR3 reads TGTGCCAGCAGCGTAGGCCCCATGGGACAGGGGAACGAAAAACTGTTTTTT. This sequence encodes CASSVGPMGQGNEKLFF.

The rearrangement links TRBV30 to TRBJ2-3; D unresolved. Trimming removed 1 base at V and 1 base at J, with 3 bases between. The germline V gene encodes CDR1 GTSNPN and CDR2 SVGIG (reference sequence). The CDR3 covers 12 residues. CDR3 DNA sequence: TGTGCCTGGAGTGAGCGCACAGATACGCAGTATTTT. It is translated as CAWSERTDTQYF.

The chain is built from TRBV10-1 and TRBJ2-5; 16 bases match TRBD2. Germline loops: CDR1 WNHNN, CDR2 SYGVQD (reference sequence). There are 24 residues in the CDR3. Unmatched junction bases numbered 29, after V lost 5 bases and J lost 5 bases. CDR3: CASSRGGPGKTGTSGRALGETQYF. The CDR3 DNA reads as TGCGCCAGCAGTAGAGGGGGACCCGGAAAAACCGGGACTAGCGGGAGGGCCCTCGGGGAGACCCAGTACTTC.

This rearrangement joins TRBV7-9 to TRBJ2-7; a weak D match, TRBD1 (6 bases). The CDR3 loop spans 13 amino acids. V lost 6 bases, J lost 6 bases, and 15 bases lay in between. CDR1 and CDR2 from the germline V gene are SEHNR and FQNEAQ (reference sequence). The CDR3 loop is CASSQPGEIEQYF. The CDR3 nucleotides are TGTGCCAGCAGTCAACCAGGGGAAATCGAGCAGTACTTC.

This sequence joins TRBV11-1 and TRBJ1-2; the D is unclear. The V end was cut by 2 bases, the J end by 8 bases, with 12 bases between. Germline loops: CDR1 SGHAT, CDR2 FQDESV (reference sequence). CDR3 length: 13 amino acids. The CDR3 DNA follows: TGTGCCAGCAGCTTACTCGAGAGTTTCGGCTACACCTTC. The encoded protein is CASSLLESFGYTF.

This clone was found a few times. The chain recombines TRBV2 with TRBJ2-1; 7 bases match TRBD1. Germline trimming cut 6 bases from V and 8 bases from J; bases unmatched to any gene: 13. Germline V gene lookup returns CDR1 SNHLY and CDR2 FYNNEI. This CDR3 has 15 residues. CDR3 in DNA: TGTGCCAGCAGCCAGTCGCGATCGACAGGGCATGAGCAGTTCTTC. This gives the protein CASSQSRSTGHEQFF.

The J gene is TRBJ1-1, the V gene TRBV2; TRBD1 matches 11 bases. The CDR3 is 12 residues long. The germline gives CDR1 SNHLY, CDR2 FYNNEI. J gave up 11 bases and V 11 bases, and 10 bases lay outside the gene matches. The CDR3 loop reads CARWTGGAGAFF. DNA for the CDR3: TGTGCCCGCTGGACAGGGGGCGCAGGTGCTTTCTTT. Combining the CDR3 with reference TRBV2 and TRBJ1-1 gives the whole variable domain EPEVTQTPSHQVTQMGQEVILRCVPISNHLYFYWYRQILGQKVEFLVSFYNNEISEKSEIFDDQFSVERPDGSNFTLKIRSTKLEDSAMYFCARWTGGAGAFFGQGTRLTVV.

The V gene is TRBV4-1, the J gene TRBJ2-2; D might be TRBD1 (5 bases). V gave up 2 bases and J gave up 6 bases, with 16 bases separating them. The germline CDR1 and CDR2 sequences are MGHRA and YSYEKL. The CDR3 runs to 16 residues. CDR3 in DNA: TGCGCCAGCAGCCAATGGGGCCCGCCGATGGCCGGGGAGCTGTTTTTT. Translated: CASSQWGPPMAGELFF.